This entry lists 22 T cell receptor beta chains sequenced from one sample in a study of a mutant IDH1 vaccine in newly diagnosed glioma. Sequencing was performed with immunoSEQ multiplex PCR; in TCRdb, only in-frame clones are kept and a portion is missing. The table includes some 57,000 clones, around four fifths detected once. The antigens for these receptors are not known. Described time point: week 35, safety follow-up. Vaccinated patients received 300 ug of mutant IDH1 20-mer peptide per dose, with topical imiquimod. The sample in question was PBMCs, obtained from a glioma patient whose treatment included an IDH1 peptide vaccine. Every receptor here comes from a woman between 18 and 30 years old with glioma.

J is TRBJ2-1 and V is TRBV5-6; 12 bases align to TRBD2. The trim removed 4 bases at V and 3 bases at J, leaving 2 bases unmatched. CDR3 length equals 15 residues. Germline V gene data show CDR1 as SGHDT and CDR2 as YYEEEE. DNA for the CDR3: TGTGCCAGCAGCCCGGGACTAGCGGGCTACAATGAGCAGTTCTTC. Residues: CASSPGLAGYNEQFF.

The chain employs TRBV4-2 and TRBJ2-1; no reliable D call. CDR3 length equals 16 residues. Germline lookup yields CDR1 LGHNA and CDR2 YNFKEQ. V lost 0 bases to trimming and J lost 0 bases, with 9 bases between them. In DNA, the CDR3 is TGTGCCAGCAGCCAAGAGCTAACGAGCTCCTACAATGAGCAGTTCTTC. Its protein is CASSQELTSSYNEQFF.

This clone was seen only once. The chain carries TRBV9 and TRBJ2-3; D may be TRBD1 (6 bases). Per germline, CDR1 SGDLS and CDR2 YYNGEE. CDR3 size: 17 residues. The ends were cut back, 1 base at V and 3 bases at J, with 18 bases in the middle. CDR3 residues: CASSVREQGGWTDTQYF. CDR3 in DNA: TGTGCCAGCAGCGTAAGAGAACAGGGTGGGTGGACAGATACGCAGTATTTT.

A single count supports this clone. The chain is built from TRBV19 and TRBJ1-1, with D possibly TRBD1 on 5 matching bases. The CDR3 runs 15 residues. Germline CDR1 reads LNHDA; CDR2 reads SQIVND (reference sequence). V lost 5 bases, J lost 6 bases, and 19 bases lay in between. CDR3 residues: CASSSWEEQGAEAFF. CDR3 sequence (DNA): TGTGCCAGTAGTTCGTGGGAGGAGCAGGGCGCTGAAGCTTTCTTT.

This chain connects TRBV29-1 to TRBJ2-4; maybe TRBD1 (6 bases). Germline V gene sequence: CDR1 SQVTM, CDR2 ANQGSEA. CDR3 length: 12 residues. Trimming shortened V by 2 bases and J by 9 bases, and 11 bases separated the two germline ends. The CDR3 bases are TGCAGCGTTGAAAGCAGGGGCGGCATTCAGTACTTC. It codes for CSVESRGGIQYF.

The chain is built from TRBV19 and TRBJ2-1; D remains unclear. Germline CDR1 is LNHDA and CDR2 is SQIVND (reference sequence). The length of the CDR3 is 15 residues. V lost 6 bases and J 0 bases, leaving 12 bases between the germline ends. The DNA of the CDR3 is TGTGCCAGTAGAGTAGACCGGAGCTCCTACAATGAGCAGTTCTTC. This gives the protein CASRVDRSSYNEQFF.

This clone turned up a few times. The chain couples TRBV19 to TRBJ1-6, with D tentatively TRBD1 (5 bases). The CDR3 runs 15 residues. Germline assignment: CDR1 LNHDA and CDR2 SQIVND (reference sequence). V was shortened by 3 bases and J by 6 bases, with 12 bases between the two germline ends. Here the CDR3 DNA reads TGTGCCAGTAGTATGATGGGTAGGGGTAATTCACCCCTCCACTTT. It is translated as CASSMMGRGNSPLHF.

The rearrangement uses TRBV6-1 and TRBJ2-5, with 11 bases that match TRBD2. The germline gives CDR1 MNHNS, CDR2 SASEGT. J lost 12 bases, V lost 10 bases, and 7 bases had no gene match. The CDR3 is 11 amino acids. The CDR3 spells CATMGLAVKYF. CDR3 nucleotide sequence: TGTGCCACAATGGGACTAGCGGTGAAGTACTTC.

CDR3 protein: CASTVGIAQGQETQYF. In nucleotides, the CDR3 is TGTGCCAGCACTGTCGGAATAGCTCAGGGTCAAGAGACCCAGTACTTC. The chain recombines TRBV19 with TRBJ2-5; TRBD1 is a possible D gene (5 bases). V lost 9 bases, J lost 2 bases, and 22 bases lay in between. This CDR3 has 16 residues. Germline CDR1 reads LNHDA; CDR2 reads SQIVND (reference sequence).

The chain uses TRBV19 and TRBJ2-7; 7 bases align to TRBD1. Germline V gene sequence: CDR1 LNHDA, CDR2 SQIVND (reference sequence). The CDR3 runs 14 residues. With 3 bases clipped from V and 4 bases from J, the junction kept 6 bases outside the gene matches. This chain's CDR3 is CASSIGTAGYEQYF. The CDR3 nucleotides read TGTGCCAGTAGTATTGGGACAGCCGGGTACGAGCAGTACTTC.

This chain connects TRBV2 to TRBJ2-5, with D tentatively TRBD2 (6 bases). The germline gives CDR1 SNHLY, CDR2 FYNNEI. The CDR3 is 13 residues long. Trimming cost V 4 bases and J 0 bases, with 6 bases left between them. CDR3 protein: CASSVADQETQYF. CDR3 DNA sequence: TGTGCCAGCAGTGTAGCGGACCAAGAGACCCAGTACTTC. The complete variable domain, with remaining parts taken from reference TRBV2 and TRBJ2-5, reads EPEVTQTPSHQVTQMGQEVILRCVPISNHLYFYWYRQILGQKVEFLVSFYNNEISEKSEIFDDQFSVERPDGSNFTLKIRSTKLEDSAMYFCASSVADQETQYFGPGTRLLVL.

The chain employs TRBV13 and TRBJ1-2; 10 nucleotides match TRBD1. Germline trimming cut 5 bases from V and 6 bases from J; bases unmatched to any gene: 9. The CDR3 totals 15 residues. Germline V gene lookup returns CDR1 PRHDT and CDR2 FYEKMQ (reference sequence). The CDR3 coding sequence is TGTGCCAGCAGCGCCTATGACAGGGGGCTCAATGGCTACACCTTC. Translated: CASSAYDRGLNGYTF.

DNA of the CDR3: TGTGCCAGCAGCTTAAGGACCCTGGGAGGCTACACCTTC. As protein: CASSLRTLGGYTF. V gene TRBV7-9 combines with J gene TRBJ1-2, with D unresolved. Germline V lookup: CDR1 SEHNR, CDR2 FQNEAQ (reference sequence). Deletions cut 2 bases from V and 8 bases from J, with 12 bases between. CDR3 length: 13 residues.

The V and J genes are TRBV4-3 and TRBJ2-3, with a possible D match to TRBD1 (5 bases). The germline V gene has CDR1 LGHNA and CDR2 YSLEER. The CDR3 has 16 amino acids. The germline V and J ends were trimmed by 0 bases and 1 base, with 11 bases remaining between them. The CDR3 here is CASSQDWGQGTDTQYF. In DNA form, the CDR3 reads TGCGCCAGCAGCCAAGACTGGGGCCAGGGCACAGATACGCAGTATTTT.

V usage is TRBV29-1 and J usage is TRBJ1-2, with D perhaps matching TRBD1 (5 bases). Per germline, CDR1 SQVTM and CDR2 ANQGSEA. V was cut by 1 base and J by 2 bases, with 11 bases left in between. The length of the CDR3 is 14 residues. As DNA, the CDR3 is TGCAGCGTTGAAGGGCGGTCAGGGAACTATGGCTACACCTTC. As protein: CSVEGRSGNYGYTF. Combining the CDR3 with reference TRBV29-1 and TRBJ1-2 gives the whole variable domain SAVISQKPSRDICQRGTSLTIQCQVDSQVTMMFWYRQQPGQSLTLIATANQGSEATYESGFVIDKFPISRPNLTFSTLTVSNMSPEDSSIYLCSVEGRSGNYGYTFGSGTRLTVV.

V and J are TRBV29-1 and TRBJ2-7; tentatively, D is TRBD2 (5 bases). This CDR3 contains 13 residues. CDR1 and CDR2 (germline): SQVTM, ANQGSEA. The V end lost 5 bases, the J end lost 3 bases, and 14 bases lay between the germline ends. The CDR3 bases are TGCAGCGTTCACGACGGGAATCGCTACGAGCAGTACTTC. It yields the protein CSVHDGNRYEQYF.

The V gene is TRBV6-1, the J gene TRBJ1-2; possible D gene TRBD1, 6 bases. Trimming removed 0 bases at V and 4 bases at J, with 15 bases between. CDR1 is MNHNS, CDR2 SASEGT, per germline. The CDR3 is made up of 16 amino acids. CDR3 DNA sequence: TGTGCCAGCAGTGAAGCTTTATCGGACAGCCTCTATGGCTACACCTTC. As protein: CASSEALSDSLYGYTF.

This clone was picked up one time. This chain joins TRBV4-3 and TRBJ2-3; tentative D call: TRBD2 (6 bases). The CDR3 runs to 18 residues. V was clipped by 2 bases and J by 1 base, with 19 bases between them. Germline V gene sequence: CDR1 LGHNA, CDR2 YSLEER. CDR3 region: CASSQLADGAGRTDTQYF. Written as DNA, the CDR3 is TGCGCCAGCAGCCAACTCGCCGATGGGGCGGGACGCACAGATACGCAGTATTTT.

The CDR3: CASRKRNREQFF. CDR3 nucleotide sequence: TGTGCCAGCAGGAAAAGGAACAGGGAGCAGTTCTTC. The chain recombines TRBV5-6 with TRBJ2-1; possibly TRBD1 for D (5 bases). The CDR3 loop spans 12 amino acids. Germline loops: CDR1 SGHDT, CDR2 YYEEEE. V lost 5 bases and J lost 10, with 13 bases in between.

The chain employs TRBV14 and TRBJ2-1, with D perhaps given as TRBD1 or TRBD2 (5 bases each). V shed 1 base and J shed 1 base, with 11 bases lying between them. Germline V gene sequence: CDR1 SGHDN, CDR2 FVKESK. The CDR3 extends over 16 amino acids. The CDR3 sequence: CASSQGRDASYNEQFF. The CDR3 nucleotides read TGTGCCAGCAGCCAAGGCCGGGACGCTTCCTACAATGAGCAGTTCTTC.

The chain uses TRBV2 and TRBJ2-1; 7 nucleotides match TRBD2. CDR3 length equals 15 residues. V lost 6 bases to trimming and J lost 4 bases; unmatched junction nucleotides: 9. Germline assignment: CDR1 SNHLY and CDR2 FYNNEI. The DNA for the CDR3 is TGTGCCAGCAGGCTGGTGGGAGGGCCGTACAATGAGCAGTTCTTC. Translation gives CASRLVGGPYNEQFF.

This clone was observed once. The chain recombines TRBV2 with TRBJ2-3, with D hard to call. Germline CDR1 is SNHLY and CDR2 is FYNNEI. CDR3 size: 13 residues. V was shortened by 1 base and J by 0 bases, with 2 bases between the two germline ends. CDR3 loop: CASSEDSTDTQYF. Here the CDR3 DNA reads TGTGCCAGCAGTGAAGACAGCACAGATACGCAGTATTTT.